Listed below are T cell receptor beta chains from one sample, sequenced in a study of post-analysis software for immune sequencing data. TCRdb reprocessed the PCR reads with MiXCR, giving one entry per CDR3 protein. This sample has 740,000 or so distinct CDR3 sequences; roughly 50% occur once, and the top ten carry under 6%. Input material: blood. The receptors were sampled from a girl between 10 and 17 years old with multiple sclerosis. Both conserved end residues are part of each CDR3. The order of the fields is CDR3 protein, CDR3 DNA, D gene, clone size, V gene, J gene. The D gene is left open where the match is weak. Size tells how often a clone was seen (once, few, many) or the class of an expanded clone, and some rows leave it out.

CASSRLKNEQFF,TGTGCCAGCAGTAGGCTGAAGAATGAGCAGTTCTTC,NA,NA,TRBV7-6,TRBJ2-1
CSARGLPGQNTGELFF,TGCAGTGCTAGAGGGCTACCGGGACAGAACACCGGGGAGCTGTTTTTT,NA,once,TRBV20-1,TRBJ2-2
CAISVAGANVLTF,TGTGCCATCAGTGTGGCTGGGGCCAACGTCCTGACTTTC,NA,NA,TRBV10-3,TRBJ2-6
CSDFRLRVRYQPQHF,TGCAGCGATTTCAGGTTACGCGTGAGGTATCAGCCCCAGCATTTT,NA,NA,TRBV29-1,TRBJ1-5
CASSPSGQSLYNEQFF,TGTGCCAGCAGCCCATCAGGACAGAGCTTATACAATGAGCAGTTCTTC,NA,NA,TRBV7-9,TRBJ2-1
CASSLAGGPLNEQFF,TGTGCCAGCAGCTTAGCGGGAGGGCCTTTAAATGAGCAGTTCTTC,TRBD2,NA,TRBV7-9,TRBJ2-1
CSVESDSYGYTF,TGCAGCGTTGAATCAGACTCGTATGGCTACACCTTC,NA,NA,TRBV29-1,TRBJ1-2
CASSLNRYPDDEQYF,TGTGCCAGCAGCTTAAACAGATATCCCGATGACGAGCAGTACTTC,NA,NA,TRBV7-9,TRBJ2-7
CSANPYSYNEQFF,TGCAGTGCTAACCCCTATTCCTACAATGAGCAGTTCTTC,NA,few,TRBV20-1,TRBJ2-1
CASSNPSYGYTF,TGTGCCAGCAGCAATCCCTCTTATGGCTACACCTTC,NA,NA,TRBV6-6,TRBJ1-2
CASSFTGLQPQHF,TGTGCCAGCAGCTTTACAGGGCTCCAGCCCCAGCATTTT,NA,NA,TRBV7-2,TRBJ1-5
CASSDDSLGKLFF,TGTGCCAGCAGCGATGACAGTTTAGGAAAACTGTTTTTT,NA,few,TRBV5-5,TRBJ1-4
CATSDLLRNTEAFF,TGTGCCACCAGTGATTTGCTGCGGAACACTGAAGCTTTCTTT,NA,NA,TRBV24-1,TRBJ1-1
CSASLGLAGGRLTDTQYF,TGCAGTGCTAGCCTCGGACTAGCGGGGGGGCGTTTAACAGATACGCAGTATTTT,TRBD2,NA,TRBV20-1,TRBJ2-3
CSAHPGLAGKETQYF,TGCAGTGCCCACCCGGGACTAGCGGGGAAAGAGACCCAGTACTTC,TRBD2,NA,TRBV20-1,TRBJ2-5
CASSYQNYGYTF,TGTGCCAGCAGCTATCAGAACTATGGCTACACCTTC,NA,once,TRBV7-9,TRBJ1-2
CASSRYLYGSYSYEQYF,TGTGCCAGCAGCCGATATCTATACGGGAGCTACTCCTACGAGCAGTACTTC,NA,NA,TRBV14,TRBJ2-7
CSVVLRLRTSTDTQYF,TGCAGCGTTGTCCTAAGACTGAGGACTAGCACAGATACGCAGTATTTT,NA,NA,TRBV29-1,TRBJ2-3
CASSLFLAGEETQYF,TGCGCCAGCAGCTTGTTTCTAGCGGGAGAAGAGACCCAGTACTTC,TRBD2,few,TRBV5-1,TRBJ2-5
CASSTDRASRYGYTF,TGTGCCAGCAGCACGGACAGGGCGAGTAGGTATGGCTACACCTTC,TRBD1,NA,TRBV13,TRBJ1-2
CASSVVRDTQYF,TGTGCCAGCAGTGTCGTTCGAGATACGCAGTATTTT,NA,NA,TRBV2,TRBJ2-3
CASSMRGGLAGYNEQFF,TGCGCCAGCAGCATGCGGGGGGGACTAGCGGGCTACAATGAGCAGTTCTTC,TRBD2,few,TRBV5-1,TRBJ2-1
CASTDRGHGEAFF,TGTGCCAGCACGGACAGGGGGCATGGTGAAGCTTTCTTT,TRBD1,NA,TRBV25-1,TRBJ1-1
CASRKESQQETQYF,TGCGCCAGCAGGAAAGAGTCACAACAAGAGACCCAGTACTTC,NA,NA,TRBV5-1,TRBJ2-5
CSGRVGSTYEQYF,TGCAGTGGCCGGGTTGGTTCAACCTACGAGCAGTACTTC,NA,NA,TRBV20-1,TRBJ2-7
CAGSFQRGLTDTQYF,TGTGCCGGCAGCTTCCAGCGGGGGCTCACAGATACGCAGTATTTT,TRBD2,NA,TRBV7-3,TRBJ2-3